This T cell receptor (beta chain) was obtained from a study of OX40 agonist ivuxolimab in advanced cancers. Looking at the study overall: The study reported partial responses in three patients: one hepatocellular carcinoma, two cutaneous melanoma.

The assay was immunoSEQ multiplex PCR, and TCRdb's table has in-frame clones only and misses some. The sample has roughly 110,000 clones; approximately 89% are singletons. Systemic immunosuppression or autoimmune disease history was grounds to exclude patients. Whole-study findings and limits: Clones of CD4+ and CD8+ blood T cells grew by week 6 at doses of 0.1 to 3.0 mg/kg. It was not determined which antigens were specifically recognized by the peripheral T cells that had undergone clonal expansion.

Details on this clone: Its target is unknown.

This CDR3 is built from 12 residues. Trimming took 6 bases from V and 5 from J, leaving 8 bases between them. Germline V gene data show CDR1 as MDHEN and CDR2 as SYDVKM. The clonotype comes from an adult with an advanced solid tumor such as melanoma, head and neck, liver or kidney cancer. Sequenced material: CD4+ or CD8+ T cells sorted from blood, taken in a trial of the OX40 agonist ivuxolimab. The chain joins TRBV28 to TRBJ1-5, with D uncertain. CDR3 amino acids: CASSPWDQPQHF. The DNA for the CDR3 is TGTGCCAGCAGCCCTTGGGATCAGCCCCAGCATTTT. The full variable domain, with the rest looked up from reference TRBV28 and TRBJ1-5, is DVKVTQSSRYLVKRTGEKVFLECVQDMDHENMFWYRQDPGLGLRLIYFSYDVKMKEKGDIPEGYSVSREKKERFSLILESASTNQTSMYLCASSPWDQPQHFGDGTRLSIL.